The 15 T cell receptor beta chains below all came from one sample that was sequenced in a study of blood T cell repertoires in COVID-19. Sequencing used immunoSEQ multiplex PCR; TCRdb keeps in-frame clones, though not all of them. The sample shows over 55,000 clones, approximately 78% of them seen only once. The sequencing input was PBMCs or T cells enriched from blood (not recorded which). The receptors here all came from a woman aged 40 to 50 with acute COVID-19.

The chain is built from TRBV2 and TRBJ2-7, with 8 bases identical to TRBD1. Germline CDR1 is SNHLY and CDR2 is FYNNEI. After removal of 8 bases from V and 4 bases from J, the junction contained 4 bases not matched to a gene. The CDR3 contains 12 residues. CDR3: CASLDRGYEQYF. CDR3 sequence (DNA): TGTGCCAGCCTAGACAGGGGTTACGAGCAGTACTTC.

V and J are TRBV2 and TRBJ2-1; 7 bases fit TRBD2. The CDR3 has 16 amino acids. Losses at the gene ends were 4 bases for V and 10 bases for J; bases not matched to a gene: 16. Germline V gene sequence: CDR1 SNHLY, CDR2 FYNNEI. The DNA for the CDR3 is TGTGCCAGCAGTGGGCTAGCGGTCCAACTTAGAGGGGAGCAGTTCTTC. It encodes CASSGLAVQLRGEQFF.

The chain joins TRBV21-1 to TRBJ1-5; the table's TRBD1 call for D was not verified on the DNA. TRBV21-1 is an annotated pseudogene. The CDR3 spans 17 residues. CDR3 region: CASSKAQGSDLNQPQHF. Written as DNA, the CDR3 is TGTGCCAGCAGCAAAGCCCAGGGTTCCGATCTCAATCAGCCCCAGCATTTT.

The chain employs TRBV7-9 and TRBJ2-7; 9 nucleotides agree with TRBD1. Looked up from germline, CDR1 is SEHNR and CDR2 is FQNEAQ (reference sequence). V lost 4 bases, J lost 4 bases, and 11 bases stayed unmatched. This CDR3 has 16 residues. CDR3 bases: TGTGCCAGCAGCTCCATAAACCGGGACAGGGCGTACGAGCAGTACTTC. Protein sequence: CASSSINRDRAYEQYF. Full variable domain (outside the CDR3, taken from reference TRBV7-9 and TRBJ2-7): DTGVSQNPRHKITKRGQNVTFRCDPISEHNRLYWYRQTLGQGPEFLTYFQNEAQLEKSRLLSDRFSAERPKGSFSTLEIQRTEQGDSAMYLCASSSINRDRAYEQYFGPGTRLTVT.

The V and J genes are TRBV7-9 and TRBJ2-4, with 9 positions matching TRBD2. Germline CDR1 SEHNR, CDR2 FQNEAQ (reference sequence). There are 18 residues in the CDR3. V lost 3 bases, J lost 0 bases, and 9 bases stayed unmatched. The chain's CDR3 is CASSFSGGGKVAKNIQYF. The DNA for the CDR3 is TGTGCCAGCAGCTTTAGCGGGGGAGGGAAGGTAGCCAAAAACATTCAGTACTTC.

The chain employs TRBV28 and TRBJ1-5; D is unresolved. V lost 7 bases and J lost 6, with 16 bases in between. Germline CDR1 reads MDHEN; CDR2 reads SYDVKM. The CDR3 has 14 amino acids. The CDR3 loop reads CASNPTRGAQPQHF. The CDR3, as DNA: TGTGCCAGCAATCCTACCAGAGGAGCTCAGCCCCAGCATTTT.

V gene TRBV7-9 combines with J gene TRBJ1-1; 9 bases are shared with TRBD1. The CDR3 totals 15 residues. V dropped 1 base and J dropped 2; count of bases not matched to a gene: 2. Germline CDR1 reads SEHNR; CDR2 reads FQNEAQ (reference sequence). CDR3 in DNA: TGTGCCAGCAGCTTAGGGGACAGGGACAACACTGAAGCTTTCTTT. Its protein product is CASSLGDRDNTEAFF.

This clone was detected only a few times. The V and J genes are TRBV6-5 and TRBJ2-3; TRBD1 might be the D (5 bases). V dropped 7 bases and J dropped 0 bases, with 11 bases sitting between them. CDR1 and CDR2 (germline): MNHEY, SVGAGI. This CDR3 comprises 14 residues. The CDR3 nucleotides read TGTGCCAGCAAGCAGGGTTACAGCACAGATACGCAGTATTTT. Translation: CASKQGYSTDTQYF.

This chain joins TRBV7-7 and TRBJ2-5, with D possibly matching TRBD1 (6 bases). The CDR3 consists of 15 residues. Per germline, CDR1 SSHAT and CDR2 FNYEAQ (reference sequence). The germline V and J ends were trimmed by 0 bases and 3 bases, with 11 bases remaining between them. CDR3 amino acids: CASSLAGAGEETQYF. The CDR3 DNA is TGTGCCAGCAGCTTAGCGGGGGCTGGAGAAGAGACCCAGTACTTC.

The rearrangement links TRBV7-2 to TRBJ2-7; TRBD2 might be the D (6 bases). CDR1 and CDR2 (germline): SGHTA, FQGNSA. V was trimmed by 5 bases and J by 2 bases, leaving 16 bases between them. The CDR3 covers 15 residues. In DNA, the CDR3 is TGTGCCAGCAGCGTTCTAGCGCAAACGACCTACGAGCAGTACTTC. Translation: CASSVLAQTTYEQYF.

The rearrangement links TRBV3-1 (or the pseudogene TRBV3-2) to TRBJ2-1; D may be TRBD1 (5 bases). This CDR3 has 17 residues. Per the germline V gene, CDR1 is LGHDT and CDR2 is YNNKEL (reference sequence). Trimming left V 1 base short and J 5 bases short, with 18 bases between. CDR3 sequence (DNA): TGTGCCAGCAGCCAAGGATTCCCAGGGTCTTTGGACAATGAGCAGTTCTTC. It specifies CASSQGFPGSLDNEQFF.

V gene TRBV6-5 combines with J gene TRBJ1-5; 9 bases map to TRBD1. The CDR3 contains 15 residues. Germline CDR1 MNHEY, CDR2 SVGAGI. The V gene end was trimmed by 6 bases and the J gene end by 7 bases; junction bases not matched to a gene: 10. The CDR3 DNA reads TGTGCCAGCAGCCACGGGACAGGGAGGTTGCAGCCCCAGCATTTT. This gives the protein CASSHGTGRLQPQHF.

The chain has TRBV7-8 and TRBJ1-2, with 7 bases aligning to TRBD1. The CDR3 is 13 residues long. V lost 5 bases and J lost 5; bases outside the gene matches: 5. From germline, CDR1 is SGHVS and CDR2 FQNEAQ. As DNA, the CDR3 is TGTGCCAGCAGCACGACAGGGTTATATGGCTACACCTTC. Encoded protein: CASSTTGLYGYTF.

The V gene is TRBV15, the J gene TRBJ1-5; no reliable D call. V shed 4 bases and J shed 3 bases, with 10 bases lying between them. CDR3 size: 14 residues. Germline lookup yields CDR1 LNHNV and CDR2 YYDKDF (reference sequence). DNA of the CDR3: TGTGCCACCAGCAAAGGACTGATCAATCAGCCCCAGCATTTT. As protein: CATSKGLINQPQHF.

This clone was counted only a few times. This chain joins TRBV27 and TRBJ2-7; D gene ambiguous. The germline V and J ends were trimmed by 8 bases and 2 bases, with 13 bases remaining between them. CDR1 and CDR2 from the germline V gene are MNHEY and SMNVEV (reference sequence). This CDR3 contains 13 residues. The CDR3 DNA follows: TGTGCCAGCGCTCCCGGGTCCACCTACGAGCAGTACTTC. This sequence encodes CASAPGSTYEQYF.